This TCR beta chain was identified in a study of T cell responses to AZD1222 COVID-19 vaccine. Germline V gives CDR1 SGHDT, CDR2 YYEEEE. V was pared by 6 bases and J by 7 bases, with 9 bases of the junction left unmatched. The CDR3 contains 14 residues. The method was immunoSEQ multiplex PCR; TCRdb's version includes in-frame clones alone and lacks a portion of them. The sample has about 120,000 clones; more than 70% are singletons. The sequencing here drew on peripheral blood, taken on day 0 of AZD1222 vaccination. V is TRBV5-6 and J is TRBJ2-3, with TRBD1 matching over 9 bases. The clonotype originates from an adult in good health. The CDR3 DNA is TGTGCCAGCACCGGGACAGGGAGCAGCAATACGCAGTATTTT. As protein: CASTGTGSSNTQYF. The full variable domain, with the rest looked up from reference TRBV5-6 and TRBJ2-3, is DAGVTQSPTHLIKTRGQQVTLRCSPKSGHDTVSWYQQALGQGPQFIFQYYEEEERQRGNFPDRFSGHQFPNYSSELNVNALLLGDSALYLCASTGTGSSNTQYFGPGTRLTVL.